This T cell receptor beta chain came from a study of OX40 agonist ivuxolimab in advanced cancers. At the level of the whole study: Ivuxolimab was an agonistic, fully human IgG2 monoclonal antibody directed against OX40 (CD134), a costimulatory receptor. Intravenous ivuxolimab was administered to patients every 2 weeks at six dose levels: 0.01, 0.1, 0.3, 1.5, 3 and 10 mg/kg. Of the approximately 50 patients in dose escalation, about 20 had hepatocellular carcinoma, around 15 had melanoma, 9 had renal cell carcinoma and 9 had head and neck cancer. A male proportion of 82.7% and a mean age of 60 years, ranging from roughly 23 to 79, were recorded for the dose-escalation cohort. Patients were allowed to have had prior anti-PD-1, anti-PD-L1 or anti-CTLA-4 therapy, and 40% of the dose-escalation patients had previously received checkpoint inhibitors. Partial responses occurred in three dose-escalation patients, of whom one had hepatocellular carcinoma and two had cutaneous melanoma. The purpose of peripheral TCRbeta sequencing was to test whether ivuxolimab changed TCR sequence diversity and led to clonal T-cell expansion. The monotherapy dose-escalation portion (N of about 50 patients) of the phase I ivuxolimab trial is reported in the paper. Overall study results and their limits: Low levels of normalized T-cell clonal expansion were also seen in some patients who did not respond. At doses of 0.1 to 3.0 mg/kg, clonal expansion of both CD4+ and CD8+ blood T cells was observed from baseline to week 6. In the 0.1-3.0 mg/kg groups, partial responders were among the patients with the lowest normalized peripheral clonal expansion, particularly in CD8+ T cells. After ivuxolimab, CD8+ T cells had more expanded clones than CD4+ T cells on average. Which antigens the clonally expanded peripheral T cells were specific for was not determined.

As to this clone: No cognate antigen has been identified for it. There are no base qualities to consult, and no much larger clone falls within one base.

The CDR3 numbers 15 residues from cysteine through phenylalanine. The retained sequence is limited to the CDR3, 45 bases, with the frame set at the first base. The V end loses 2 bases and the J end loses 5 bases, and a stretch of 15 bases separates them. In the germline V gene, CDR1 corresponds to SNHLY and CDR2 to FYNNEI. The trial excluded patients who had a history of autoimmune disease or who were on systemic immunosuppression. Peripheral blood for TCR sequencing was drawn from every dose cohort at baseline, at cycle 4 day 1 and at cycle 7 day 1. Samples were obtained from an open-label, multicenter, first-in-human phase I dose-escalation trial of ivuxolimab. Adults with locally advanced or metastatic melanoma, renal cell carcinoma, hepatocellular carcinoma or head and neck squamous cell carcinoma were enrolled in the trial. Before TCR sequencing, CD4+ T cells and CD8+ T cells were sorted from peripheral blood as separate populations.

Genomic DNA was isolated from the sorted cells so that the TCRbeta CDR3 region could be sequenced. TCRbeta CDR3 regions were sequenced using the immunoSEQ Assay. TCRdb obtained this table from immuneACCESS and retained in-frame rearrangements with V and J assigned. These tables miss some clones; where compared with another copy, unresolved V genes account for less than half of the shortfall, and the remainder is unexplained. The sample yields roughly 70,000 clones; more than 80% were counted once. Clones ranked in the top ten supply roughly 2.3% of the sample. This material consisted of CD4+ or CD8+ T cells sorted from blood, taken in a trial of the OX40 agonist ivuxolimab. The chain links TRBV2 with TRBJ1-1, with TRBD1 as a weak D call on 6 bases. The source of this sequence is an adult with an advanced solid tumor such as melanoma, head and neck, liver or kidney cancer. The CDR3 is CASSEKPGAYTEAFF. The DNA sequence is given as TGTGCCAGCAGTGAAAAGCCGGGGGCGTATACTGAAGCTTTCTTT.